These T cell receptor beta chains were read from a single sample in a study of blood T cell repertoires in COVID-19. Profiled with immunoSEQ multiplex PCR; TCRdb holds only in-frame clones, not every one. The sample lists fewer than 350,000 clones, approximately 86% occurring once. The source material was peripheral blood. All receptors derive from a woman in her 70s with COVID-19, enrolled during active disease. CDR3s include the opening cysteine and the closing phenylalanine or tryptophan. Each record gives: D gene, J gene, clone size, V gene, CDR3 DNA, CDR3 protein. D genes are given only for firm matches. Where a row states a size, it is once, few, many or the class of an expanded clone; other rows omit it.

>-|TRBJ2-5|once|TRBV5-6
TGTGCCAGCAGCTTGATCAGGGGCCAAGAGACCCAGTACTTC
CASSLIRGQETQYF
>TRBD1|TRBJ2-3|-|TRBV19
TGTGCCAGTAGTGGACGACAGGGGGCGGGAGATACGCAGTATTTT
CASSGRQGAGDTQYF
>-|TRBJ2-7|few|TRBV27
TGTGCCAGCAGTTTAATGGCACAGGCCTACGAGCAGTACTTC
CASSLMAQAYEQYF
>-|TRBJ2-3|-|TRBV5-1
TGCGCCAGCAGCTTCTTCGCGGATACGCAGTATTTT
CASSFFADTQYF
>TRBD2|TRBJ2-2|-|TRBV29-1
TGCAGCGTTGTGGGACTAGCGGACAACACCGGGGAGCTGTTTTTT
CSVVGLADNTGELFF
>TRBD1|TRBJ1-6|-|TRBV5-1
TGCGCCAGCAGCTTGGGGGACAGGATAAACTCACCCCTCCACTTT
CASSLGDRINSPLHF
>TRBD1|TRBJ2-7|many|TRBV2
TGTGCCAGCAGTGACCAGGGGGCATCCTACGAGCAGTACTTC
CASSDQGASYEQYF
>TRBD1|TRBJ2-7|-|TRBV18
TGTGCCAGCTCACCCCAACAGGGGATGGACGAGCAGTACTTC
CASSPQQGMDEQYF
>-|TRBJ2-7|once|TRBV2
TGTGCCAGCAGAGAAAGGGGCGAGCAGTACTTC
CASRERGEQYF
>-|TRBJ1-1|-|TRBV7-9
TGTGCCAGCAGACAACAGAGCACTGAAGCTTTCTTT
CASRQQSTEAFF
>TRBD2|TRBJ2-5|few|TRBV7-2
TGTGCCAGCAGCTTAGCTAGCGGGGGACAAGAGACCCAGTACTTC
CASSLASGGQETQYF
>-|TRBJ1-1|-|TRBV2
TGTGCCAGCAGTGAAGGAGGGGGTGAAGCTTTCTTT
CASSEGGGEAFF
>-|TRBJ2-3|-|TRBV28
TGTGCCAGCAGTCCCTTGGGCGGGGGCACAGATACGCAGTATTTT
CASSPLGGGTDTQYF
>-|TRBJ1-6|-|TRBV19
TGTGCCAGTAGTATCGCGACATCGCCACCCCTCCACTTT
CASSIATSPPLHF
>-|TRBJ2-3|-|TRBV27
TGTGCCAGCAGGCCCACGGAGGAGGATACGCAGTATTTT
CASRPTEEDTQYF
>-|TRBJ1-4|-|TRBV15
TGTGCCACCAGCAGAGTAGCGACGGCCGGGAATGAAAAACTGTTTTTT
CATSRVATAGNEKLFF
>-|TRBJ2-1|-|TRBV24-1
TGTGCCACCAGTGATCCCCGGACACCATACAATGAGCAGTTCTTC
CATSDPRTPYNEQFF
>-|TRBJ2-2|-|TRBV9
TGTGCCAGCAGCGTAGAGGCAGGGTCCACCGGGGAGCTGTTTTTT
CASSVEAGSTGELFF
>TRBD2|TRBJ2-2|-|TRBV6-1
TGTGCCAGCAGTGAACCTGCGGGGGGGCCGAACACCGGGGAGCTGTTTTTT
CASSEPAGGPNTGELFF